This T cell receptor (beta chain) was sequenced during a study of blood T cell repertoires in COVID-19. Study information: Researchers got acute and convalescent COVID-19 samples from the United States, Italy and Spain. T cells, B-cell-depleted T cells, or PBMCs provided the cDNA or gDNA that served as material.

Authors' processing steps: Researchers report that nucleated cell counts were estimated from reference gene primer amplification. Clones were sequenced by immunoSEQ multiplex PCR, and TCRdb holds only the in-frame ones, with some missing. That table is the source of V, J and clone size, and D and trimming were worked out from the DNA. The sample records a few hundred thousand clones, 84% being singletons. The CDR3 extends over 16 amino acids. Germline V gene data show CDR1 as SGHNT and CDR2 as YENEEA. The V gene lost 4 bases and the J gene lost 0 bases, with 14 bases spanning the gap. The TCR was taken from a man aged 40-50 years who had recovered from COVID-19. The sequenced material came from peripheral blood. The chain links TRBV11-3 to TRBJ2-3; maybe TRBD1 (7 bases). The CDR3 nucleotides are TGTGCCAGCAGCTCAGGAGGGACAGAGAGCACAGATACGCAGTATTTT. It encodes CASSSGGTESTDTQYF. Using reference TRBV11-3 and TRBJ2-3 for the parts outside the CDR3, the full variable domain is EAGVVQSPRYKIIEKKQPVAFWCNPISGHNTLYWYLQNLGQGPELLIRYENEEAVDDSQLPKDRFSAERLKGVDSTLKIQPAELGDSAVYLCASSSGGTESTDTQYFGPGTRLTVL.